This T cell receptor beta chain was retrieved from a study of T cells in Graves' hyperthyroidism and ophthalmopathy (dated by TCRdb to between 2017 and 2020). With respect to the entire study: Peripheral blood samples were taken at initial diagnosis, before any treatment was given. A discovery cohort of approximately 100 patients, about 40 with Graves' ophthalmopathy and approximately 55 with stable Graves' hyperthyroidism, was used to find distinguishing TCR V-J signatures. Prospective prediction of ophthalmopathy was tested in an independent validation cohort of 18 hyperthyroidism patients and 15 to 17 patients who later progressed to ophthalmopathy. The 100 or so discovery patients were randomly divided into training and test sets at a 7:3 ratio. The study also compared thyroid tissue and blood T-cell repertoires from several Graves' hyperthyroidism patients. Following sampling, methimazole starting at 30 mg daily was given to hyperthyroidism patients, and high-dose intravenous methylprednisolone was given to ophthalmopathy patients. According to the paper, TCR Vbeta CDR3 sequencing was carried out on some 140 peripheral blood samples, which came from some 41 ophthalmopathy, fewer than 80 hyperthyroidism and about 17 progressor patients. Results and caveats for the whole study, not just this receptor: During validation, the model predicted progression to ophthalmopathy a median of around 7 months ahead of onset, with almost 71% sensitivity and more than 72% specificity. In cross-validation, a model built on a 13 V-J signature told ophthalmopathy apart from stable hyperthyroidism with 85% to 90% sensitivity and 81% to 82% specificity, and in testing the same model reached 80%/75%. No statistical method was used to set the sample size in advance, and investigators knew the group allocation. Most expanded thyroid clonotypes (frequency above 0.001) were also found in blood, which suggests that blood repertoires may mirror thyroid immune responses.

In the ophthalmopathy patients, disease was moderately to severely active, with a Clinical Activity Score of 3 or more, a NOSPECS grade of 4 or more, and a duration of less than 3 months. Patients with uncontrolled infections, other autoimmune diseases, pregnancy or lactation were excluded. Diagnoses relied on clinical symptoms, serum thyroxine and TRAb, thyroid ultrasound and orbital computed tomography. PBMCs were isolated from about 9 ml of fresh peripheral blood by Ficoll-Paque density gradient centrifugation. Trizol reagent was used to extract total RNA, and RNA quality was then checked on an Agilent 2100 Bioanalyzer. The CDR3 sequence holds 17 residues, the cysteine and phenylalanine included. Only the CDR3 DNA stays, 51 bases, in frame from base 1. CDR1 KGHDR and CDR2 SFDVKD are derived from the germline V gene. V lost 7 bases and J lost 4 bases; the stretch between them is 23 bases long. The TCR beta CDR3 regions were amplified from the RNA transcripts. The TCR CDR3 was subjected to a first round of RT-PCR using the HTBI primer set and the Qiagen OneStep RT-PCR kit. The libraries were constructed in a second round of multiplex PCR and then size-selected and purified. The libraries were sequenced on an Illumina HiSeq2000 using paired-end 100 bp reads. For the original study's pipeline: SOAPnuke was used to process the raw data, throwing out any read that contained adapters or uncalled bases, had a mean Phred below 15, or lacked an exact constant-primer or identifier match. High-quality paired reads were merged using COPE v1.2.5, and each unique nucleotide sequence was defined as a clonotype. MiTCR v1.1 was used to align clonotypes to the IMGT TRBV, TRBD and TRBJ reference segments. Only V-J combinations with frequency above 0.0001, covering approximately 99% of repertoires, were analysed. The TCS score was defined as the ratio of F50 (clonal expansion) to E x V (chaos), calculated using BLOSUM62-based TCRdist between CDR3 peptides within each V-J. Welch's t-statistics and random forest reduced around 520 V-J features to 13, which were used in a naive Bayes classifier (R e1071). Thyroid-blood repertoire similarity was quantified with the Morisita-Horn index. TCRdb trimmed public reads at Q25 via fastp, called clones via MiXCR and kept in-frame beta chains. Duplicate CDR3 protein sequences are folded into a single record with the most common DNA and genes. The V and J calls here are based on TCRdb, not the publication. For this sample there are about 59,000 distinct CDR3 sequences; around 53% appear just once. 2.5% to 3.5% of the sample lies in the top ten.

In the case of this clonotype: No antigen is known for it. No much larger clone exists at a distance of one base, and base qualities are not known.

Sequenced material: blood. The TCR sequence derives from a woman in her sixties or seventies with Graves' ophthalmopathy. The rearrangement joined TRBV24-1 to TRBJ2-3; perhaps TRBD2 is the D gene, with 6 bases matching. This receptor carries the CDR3 CATSSRSGGKSADTQYF. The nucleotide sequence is TGTGCCACCAGCTCTAGAAGCGGCGGGAAGTCTGCAGATACGCAGTATTTT.